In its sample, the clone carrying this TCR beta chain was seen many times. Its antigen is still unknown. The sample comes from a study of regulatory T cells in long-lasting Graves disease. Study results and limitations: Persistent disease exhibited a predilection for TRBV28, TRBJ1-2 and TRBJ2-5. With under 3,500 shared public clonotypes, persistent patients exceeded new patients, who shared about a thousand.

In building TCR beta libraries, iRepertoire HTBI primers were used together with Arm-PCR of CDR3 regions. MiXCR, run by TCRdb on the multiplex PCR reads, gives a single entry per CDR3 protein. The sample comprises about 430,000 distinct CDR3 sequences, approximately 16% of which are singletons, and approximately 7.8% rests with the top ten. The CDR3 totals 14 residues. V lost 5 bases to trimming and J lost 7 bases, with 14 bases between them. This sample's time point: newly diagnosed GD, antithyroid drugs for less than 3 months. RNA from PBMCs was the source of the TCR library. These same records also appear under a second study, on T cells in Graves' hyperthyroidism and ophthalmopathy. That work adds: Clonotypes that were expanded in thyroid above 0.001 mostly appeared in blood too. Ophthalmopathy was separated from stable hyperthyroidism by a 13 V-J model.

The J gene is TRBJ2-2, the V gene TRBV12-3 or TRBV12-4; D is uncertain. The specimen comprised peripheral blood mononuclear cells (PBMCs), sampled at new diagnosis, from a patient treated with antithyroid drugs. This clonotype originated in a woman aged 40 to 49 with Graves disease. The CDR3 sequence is CASSLGLGGGELFF. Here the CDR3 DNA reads TGTGCCAGCAGTCTGGGTTTGGGCGGCGGGGAGCTGTTTTTT.